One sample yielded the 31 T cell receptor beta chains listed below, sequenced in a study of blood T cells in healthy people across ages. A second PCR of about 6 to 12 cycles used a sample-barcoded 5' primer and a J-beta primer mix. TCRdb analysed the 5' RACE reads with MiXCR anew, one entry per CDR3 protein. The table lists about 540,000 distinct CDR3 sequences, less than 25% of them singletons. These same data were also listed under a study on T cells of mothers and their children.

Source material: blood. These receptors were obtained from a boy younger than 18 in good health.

Written as DNA, the CDR3 is TGTGCCAGCAGCCAAGATAGCGGGGGCTATGGCTACACCTTC. This sequence encodes CASSQDSGGYGYTF. This chain links TRBV3-1 with TRBJ1-2, with TRBD1 as a possible D gene (5 bases). Deletions cut 0 bases from V and 4 bases from J, with 9 bases between. The length of the CDR3 is 14 residues. CDR1 is LGHDT, CDR2 YNNKEL, per germline (reference sequence).

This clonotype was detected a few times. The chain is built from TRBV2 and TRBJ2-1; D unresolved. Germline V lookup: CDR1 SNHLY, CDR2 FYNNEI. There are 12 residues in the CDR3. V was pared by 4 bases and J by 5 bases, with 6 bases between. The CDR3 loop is CASSGSNNEQFF. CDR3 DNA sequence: TGTGCCAGCAGTGGTAGTAACAATGAGCAGTTCTTC.

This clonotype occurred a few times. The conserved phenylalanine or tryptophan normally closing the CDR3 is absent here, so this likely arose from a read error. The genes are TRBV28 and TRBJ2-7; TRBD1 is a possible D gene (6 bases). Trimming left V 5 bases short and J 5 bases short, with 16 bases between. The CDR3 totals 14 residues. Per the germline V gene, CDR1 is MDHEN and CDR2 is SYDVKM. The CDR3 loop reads CASSPQGKVDEQYP. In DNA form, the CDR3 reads TGTGCCAGCAGTCCACAGGGAAAGGTCGACGAGCAGTACCCC.

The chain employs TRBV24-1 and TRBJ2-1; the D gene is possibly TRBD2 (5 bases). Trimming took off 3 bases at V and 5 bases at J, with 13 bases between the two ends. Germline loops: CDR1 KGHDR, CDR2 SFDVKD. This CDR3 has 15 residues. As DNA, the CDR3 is TGTGCCACCAGTGATCCCCCCCGGGGTCACAATGAGCAGTTCTTC. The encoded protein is CATSDPPRGHNEQFF.

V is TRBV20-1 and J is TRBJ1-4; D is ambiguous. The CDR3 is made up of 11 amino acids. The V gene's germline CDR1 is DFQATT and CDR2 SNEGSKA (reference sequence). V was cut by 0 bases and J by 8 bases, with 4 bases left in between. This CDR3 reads CSARDAEKLFF. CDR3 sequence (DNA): TGCAGTGCTAGAGATGCCGAAAAACTGTTTTTT.

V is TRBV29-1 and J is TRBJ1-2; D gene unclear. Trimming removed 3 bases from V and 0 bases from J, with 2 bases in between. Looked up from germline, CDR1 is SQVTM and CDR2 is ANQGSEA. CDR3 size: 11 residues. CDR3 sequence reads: CSVDTNYGYTF. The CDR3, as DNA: TGCAGCGTTGACACTAACTATGGCTACACCTTC.

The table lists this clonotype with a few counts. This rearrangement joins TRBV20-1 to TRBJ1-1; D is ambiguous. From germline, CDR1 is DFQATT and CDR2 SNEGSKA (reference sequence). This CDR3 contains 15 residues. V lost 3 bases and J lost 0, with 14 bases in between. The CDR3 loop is CSASERALMNTEAFF. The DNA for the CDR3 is TGCAGTGCTAGTGAGCGGGCACTAATGAACACTGAAGCTTTCTTT.

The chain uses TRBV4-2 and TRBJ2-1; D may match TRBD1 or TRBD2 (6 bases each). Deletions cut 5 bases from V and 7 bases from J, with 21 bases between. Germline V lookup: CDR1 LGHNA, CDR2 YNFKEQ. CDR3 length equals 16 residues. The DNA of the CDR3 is TGTGCCAGCAGCTATTTCTACGGGGGCAATCGGAATGAGCAGTTCTTC. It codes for CASSYFYGGNRNEQFF.

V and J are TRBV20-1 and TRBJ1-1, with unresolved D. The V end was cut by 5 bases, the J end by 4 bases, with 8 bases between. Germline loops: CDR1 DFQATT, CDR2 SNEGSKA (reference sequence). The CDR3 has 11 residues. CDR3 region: CSALGITEAFF. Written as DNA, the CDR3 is TGCAGTGCTCTAGGGATCACTGAAGCTTTCTTT.

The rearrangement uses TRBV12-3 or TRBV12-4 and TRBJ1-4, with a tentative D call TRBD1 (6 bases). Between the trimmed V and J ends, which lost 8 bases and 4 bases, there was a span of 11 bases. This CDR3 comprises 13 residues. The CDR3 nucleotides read TGTGCCAGCTTGGACAGTGATAATGAAAAACTGTTTTTT. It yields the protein CASLDSDNEKLFF.

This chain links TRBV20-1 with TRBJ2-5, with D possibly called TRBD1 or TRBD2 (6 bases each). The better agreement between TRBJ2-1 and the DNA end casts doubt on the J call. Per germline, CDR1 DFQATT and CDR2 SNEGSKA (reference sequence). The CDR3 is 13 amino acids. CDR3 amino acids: CSARELGGNEQFF. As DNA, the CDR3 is TGCAGTGCTAGAGAGTTAGGGGGGAATGAGCAGTTCTTC.

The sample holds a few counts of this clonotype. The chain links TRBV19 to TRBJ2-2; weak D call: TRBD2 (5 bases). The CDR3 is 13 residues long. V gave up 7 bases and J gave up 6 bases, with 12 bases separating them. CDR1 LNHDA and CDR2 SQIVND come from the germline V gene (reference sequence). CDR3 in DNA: TGTGCCAGTACCCATACTAGTTCCGGGGAGCTGTTTTTT. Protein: CASTHTSSGELFF.

In DNA, the CDR3 is TGCGCCAGCAGAAATCCTGAGCAGGGGGAAGTCCAATACGAGCAGTACTTC. It yields the protein CASRNPEQGEVQYEQYF. The rearrangement joins TRBV5-1 to TRBJ2-7; 7 bases are shared with TRBD1. The ends lost 5 bases at V and 4 bases at J; junction bases unmatched: 18. This CDR3 contains 17 residues. Germline CDR1 and CDR2: SGHRS and YFSETQ.

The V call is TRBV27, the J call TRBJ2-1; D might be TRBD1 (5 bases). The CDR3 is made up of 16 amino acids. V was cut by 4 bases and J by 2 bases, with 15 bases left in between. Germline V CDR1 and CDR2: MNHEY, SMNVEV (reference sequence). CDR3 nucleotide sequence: TGTGCCAGCAGTTGGACACCACCGGGTCCCTACAATGAGCAGTTCTTC. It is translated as CASSWTPPGPYNEQFF.

CDR3 in DNA: TGTGCCAGCAGCGTAGTAGGACGGGGGGGCCCCACAGATACGCAGTATTTT. It specifies CASSVVGRGGPTDTQYF. This rearrangement joins TRBV9 to TRBJ2-3, with 8 nucleotides matching TRBD2. This CDR3 region has 17 residues. V lost 0 bases and J lost 2; bases outside the gene matches: 8. Germline V gene data show CDR1 as SGDLS and CDR2 as YYNGEE.

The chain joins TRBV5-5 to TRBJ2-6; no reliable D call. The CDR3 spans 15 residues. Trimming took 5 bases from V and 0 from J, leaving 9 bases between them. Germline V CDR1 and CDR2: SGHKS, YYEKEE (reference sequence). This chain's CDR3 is CASSPLRSGANVLTF. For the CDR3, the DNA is TGTGCCAGCAGTCCGCTCCGCTCTGGGGCCAACGTCCTGACTTTC.

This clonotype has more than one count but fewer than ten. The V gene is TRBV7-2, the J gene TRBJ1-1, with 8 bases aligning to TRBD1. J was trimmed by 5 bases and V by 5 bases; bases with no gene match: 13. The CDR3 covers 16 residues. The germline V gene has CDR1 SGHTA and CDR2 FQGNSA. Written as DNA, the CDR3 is TGTGCCAGCAGCCTCGGACAGGGATTATTCGGGACTGAAGCTTTCTTT. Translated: CASSLGQGLFGTEAFF.

The CDR3 spells CAISIRIGEQFF. As DNA, the CDR3 is TGTGCCATCAGTATCAGGATTGGTGAGCAGTTCTTC. The chain is built from TRBV10-3 and TRBJ2-5; no clear D. The tail of the sequence fits TRBJ2-1 better, so the J call may be wrong. This CDR3 is built from 12 residues. Germline lookup yields CDR1 ENHRY and CDR2 SYGVKD.

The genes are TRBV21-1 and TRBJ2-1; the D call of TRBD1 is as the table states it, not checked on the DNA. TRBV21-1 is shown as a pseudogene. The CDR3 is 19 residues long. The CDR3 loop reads CASSIQGNGGDNSYNEQFF. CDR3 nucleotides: TGTGCCAGCAGCATCCAAGGGAACGGGGGTGACAACTCCTACAATGAGCAGTTCTTC.

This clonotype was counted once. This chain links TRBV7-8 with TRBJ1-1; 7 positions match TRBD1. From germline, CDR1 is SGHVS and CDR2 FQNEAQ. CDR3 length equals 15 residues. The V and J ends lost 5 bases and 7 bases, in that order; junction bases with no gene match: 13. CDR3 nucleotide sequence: TGTGCCAGCAGCCGAGCTGGGGCAGGGGGAAATGAAGCTTTCTTT. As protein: CASSRAGAGGNEAFF.

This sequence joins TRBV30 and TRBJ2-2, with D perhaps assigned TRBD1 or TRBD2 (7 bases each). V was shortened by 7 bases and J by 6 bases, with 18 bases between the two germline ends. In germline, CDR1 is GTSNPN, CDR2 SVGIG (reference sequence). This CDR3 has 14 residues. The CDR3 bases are TGTGCCTCGACAGGGAGGGGTCGCGCCGGGGAGCTGTTTTTT. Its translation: CASTGRGRAGELFF.

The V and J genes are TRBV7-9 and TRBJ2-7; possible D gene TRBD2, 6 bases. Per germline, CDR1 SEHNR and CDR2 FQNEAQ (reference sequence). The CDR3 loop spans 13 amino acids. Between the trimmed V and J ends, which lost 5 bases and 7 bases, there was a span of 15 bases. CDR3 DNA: TGTGCCAGCAGCACCGGACCCGGAGGGGAGCAGTACTTC. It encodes CASSTGPGGEQYF.

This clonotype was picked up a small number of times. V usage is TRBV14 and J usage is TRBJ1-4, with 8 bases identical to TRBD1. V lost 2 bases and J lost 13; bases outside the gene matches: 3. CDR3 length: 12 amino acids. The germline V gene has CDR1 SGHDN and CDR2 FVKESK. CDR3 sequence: CASSQTDRVLFF. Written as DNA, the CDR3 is TGTGCCAGCAGCCAAACGGACAGGGTACTGTTTTTT.

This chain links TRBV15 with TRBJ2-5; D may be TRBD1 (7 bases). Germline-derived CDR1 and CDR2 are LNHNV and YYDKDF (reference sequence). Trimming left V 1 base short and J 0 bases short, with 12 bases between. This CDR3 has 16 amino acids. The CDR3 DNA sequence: TGTGCCACCAGCAGAGGGGCAGGGGGGTACCAAGAGACCCAGTACTTC. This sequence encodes CATSRGAGGYQETQYF.

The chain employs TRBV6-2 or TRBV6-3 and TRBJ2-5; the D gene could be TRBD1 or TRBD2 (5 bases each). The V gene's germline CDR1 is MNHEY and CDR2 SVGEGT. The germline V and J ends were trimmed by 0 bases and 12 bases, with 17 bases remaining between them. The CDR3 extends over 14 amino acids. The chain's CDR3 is CASSYSGSLRGEYF. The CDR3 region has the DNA TGTGCCAGCAGTTACTCGGGCAGCCTACGAGGGGAGTACTTC.

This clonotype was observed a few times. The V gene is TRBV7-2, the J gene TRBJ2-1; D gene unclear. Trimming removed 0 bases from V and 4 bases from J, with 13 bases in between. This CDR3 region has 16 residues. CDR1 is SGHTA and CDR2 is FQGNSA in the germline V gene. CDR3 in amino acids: CASSLAQIKSYNEQFF. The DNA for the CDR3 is TGTGCCAGCAGCTTAGCGCAGATAAAATCGTACAATGAGCAGTTCTTC.

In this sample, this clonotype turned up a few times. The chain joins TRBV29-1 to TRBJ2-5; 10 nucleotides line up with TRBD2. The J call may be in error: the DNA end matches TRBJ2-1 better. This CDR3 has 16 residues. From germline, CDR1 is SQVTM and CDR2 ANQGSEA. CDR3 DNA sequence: TGCAGCGTTGAAGTAGGTCCCAGCGGGAGGGGCGATGAGCAGTTCTTC. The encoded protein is CSVEVGPSGRGDEQFF.

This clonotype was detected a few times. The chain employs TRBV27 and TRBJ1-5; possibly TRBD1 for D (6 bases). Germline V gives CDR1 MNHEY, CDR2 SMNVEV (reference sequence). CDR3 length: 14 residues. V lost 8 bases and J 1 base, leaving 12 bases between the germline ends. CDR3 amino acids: CASGPGASNQPQHF. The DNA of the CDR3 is TGTGCCAGCGGCCCAGGGGCGAGCAATCAGCCCCAGCATTTT.

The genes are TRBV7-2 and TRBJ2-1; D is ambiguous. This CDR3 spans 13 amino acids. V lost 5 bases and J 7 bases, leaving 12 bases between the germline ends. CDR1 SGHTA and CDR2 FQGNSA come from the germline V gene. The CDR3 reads CASSPRDTNEQFF. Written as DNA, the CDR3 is TGTGCCAGCAGCCCGAGAGATACGAATGAGCAGTTCTTC.

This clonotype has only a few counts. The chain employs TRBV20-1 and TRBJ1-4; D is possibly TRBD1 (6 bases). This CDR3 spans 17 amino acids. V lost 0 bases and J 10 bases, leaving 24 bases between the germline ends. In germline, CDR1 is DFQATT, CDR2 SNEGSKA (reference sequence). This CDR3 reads CSARDGGASQLKGKLFF. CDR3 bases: TGCAGTGCTAGAGATGGGGGGGCTTCCCAGCTGAAGGGAAAACTGTTTTTT.

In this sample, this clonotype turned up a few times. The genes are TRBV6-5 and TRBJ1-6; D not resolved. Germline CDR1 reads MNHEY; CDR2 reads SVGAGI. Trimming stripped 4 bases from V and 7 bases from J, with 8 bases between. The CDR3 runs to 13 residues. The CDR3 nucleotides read TGTGCCAGCAGTTCCACTCGGAATTCACCCCTCCACTTT. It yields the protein CASSSTRNSPLHF.